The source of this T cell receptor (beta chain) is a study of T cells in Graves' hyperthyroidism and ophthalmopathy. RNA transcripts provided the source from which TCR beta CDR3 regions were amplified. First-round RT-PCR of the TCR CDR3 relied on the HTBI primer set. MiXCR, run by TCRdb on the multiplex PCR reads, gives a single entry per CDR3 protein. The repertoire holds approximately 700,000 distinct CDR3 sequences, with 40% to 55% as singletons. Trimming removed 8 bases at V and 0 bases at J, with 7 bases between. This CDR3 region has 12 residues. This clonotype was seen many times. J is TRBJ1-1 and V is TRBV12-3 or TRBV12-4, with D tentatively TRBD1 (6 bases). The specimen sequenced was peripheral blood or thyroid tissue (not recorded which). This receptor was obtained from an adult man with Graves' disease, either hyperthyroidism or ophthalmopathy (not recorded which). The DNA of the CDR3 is TGTGCCAGCGGGACACTGAACACTGAAGCTTTCTTT. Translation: CASGTLNTEAFF.